The present T cell receptor beta chain was sequenced within a study of Tregs in tolerant kidney transplant recipients. Overall study findings and caveats: Donor-specific Treg expansion exceeded global Treg expansion in tolerant patients, suggesting antigen drive. Tregs expanded with activated donor B cells seemed most donor-specific. Some patients' samples used different primers over time, so nucleotide sequences weren't comparable.

Measured with immunoSEQ multiplex PCR; TCRdb has only the in-frame clones, and not every one. The sample carries about 81,000 clones, over 75% recorded once. Recipients received nonmyeloablative bone marrow transplants from related graft donors, with transient mixed chimerism. CD4+CD25+CD127- Tregs, CD4+CD25- non-Tregs, CD4 and CD8 cells were sorted. This CDR3 contains 15 residues. Germline CDR1 SGHVS, CDR2 FQNEAQ. V was shortened by 5 bases and J by 2 bases, with 13 bases between the two germline ends. Concerning this clone: Antigen specificity is unknown.

The sequence came from a human patient who received a combined kidney and bone marrow transplant. Certain T cells may be donor cells from the graft. This chain uses TRBV7-8 with TRBJ2-1; D is undetermined. The sample was CD4+ T cells from blood (PBMCs), taken 24 months after the transplant. In DNA, the CDR3 is TGTGCCAGCAGCCTCAGTTATGGCCCCTACAATGAGCAGTTCTTC. This translates into CASSLSYGPYNEQFF.